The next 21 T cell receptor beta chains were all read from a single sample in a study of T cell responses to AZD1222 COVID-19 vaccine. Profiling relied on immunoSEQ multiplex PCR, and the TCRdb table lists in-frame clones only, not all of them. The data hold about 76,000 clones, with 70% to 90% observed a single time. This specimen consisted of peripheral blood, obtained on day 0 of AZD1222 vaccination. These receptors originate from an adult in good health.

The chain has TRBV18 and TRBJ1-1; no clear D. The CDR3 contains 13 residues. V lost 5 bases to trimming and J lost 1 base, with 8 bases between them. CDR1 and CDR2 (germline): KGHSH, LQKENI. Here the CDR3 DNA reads TGTGCCAGCTCATGGGGAGGGAACACTGAAGCTTTCTTT. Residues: CASSWGGNTEAFF.

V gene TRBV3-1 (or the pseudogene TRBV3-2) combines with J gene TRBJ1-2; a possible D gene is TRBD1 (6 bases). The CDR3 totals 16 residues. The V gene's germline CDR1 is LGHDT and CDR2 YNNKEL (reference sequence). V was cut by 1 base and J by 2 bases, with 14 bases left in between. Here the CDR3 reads CASSQVGRGANYGYTF. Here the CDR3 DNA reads TGTGCCAGCAGCCAAGTGGGCAGGGGTGCGAACTATGGCTACACCTTC.

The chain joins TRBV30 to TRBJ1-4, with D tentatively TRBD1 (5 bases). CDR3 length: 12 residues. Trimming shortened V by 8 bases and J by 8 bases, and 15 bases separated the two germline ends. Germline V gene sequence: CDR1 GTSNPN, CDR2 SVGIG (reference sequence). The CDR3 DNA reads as TGTGCCGGGACCGTCGGTCTAGAAAAACTGTTTTTT. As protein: CAGTVGLEKLFF. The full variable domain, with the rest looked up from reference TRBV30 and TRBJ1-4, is SQTIHQWPATLVQPVGSPLSLECTVEGTSNPNLYWYRQAAGRGLQLLFYSVGIGQISSEVPQNLSASRPQDRQFILSSKKLLLSDSGFYLCAGTVGLEKLFFGSGTQLSVL.

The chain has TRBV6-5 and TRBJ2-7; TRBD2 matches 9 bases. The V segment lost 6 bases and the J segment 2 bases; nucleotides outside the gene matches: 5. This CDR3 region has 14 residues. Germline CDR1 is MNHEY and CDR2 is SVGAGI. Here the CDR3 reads CASRKREVPYEQYF. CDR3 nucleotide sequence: TGTGCCAGCAGGAAGCGGGAGGTACCCTACGAGCAGTACTTC.

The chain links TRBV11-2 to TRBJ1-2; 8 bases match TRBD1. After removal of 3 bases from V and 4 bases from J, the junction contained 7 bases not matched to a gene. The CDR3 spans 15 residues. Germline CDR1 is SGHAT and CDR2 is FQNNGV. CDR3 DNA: TGTGCCAGCAGCTTTACGACAGGGGACCCCTATGGCTACACCTTC. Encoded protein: CASSFTTGDPYGYTF.

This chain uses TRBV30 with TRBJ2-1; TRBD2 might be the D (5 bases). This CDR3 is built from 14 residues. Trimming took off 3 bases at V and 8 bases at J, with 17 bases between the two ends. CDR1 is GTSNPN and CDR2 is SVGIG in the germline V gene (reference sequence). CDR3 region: CAWRAGRRSDEQFF. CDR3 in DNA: TGTGCCTGGAGGGCAGGCCGGAGGTCGGATGAGCAGTTCTTC.

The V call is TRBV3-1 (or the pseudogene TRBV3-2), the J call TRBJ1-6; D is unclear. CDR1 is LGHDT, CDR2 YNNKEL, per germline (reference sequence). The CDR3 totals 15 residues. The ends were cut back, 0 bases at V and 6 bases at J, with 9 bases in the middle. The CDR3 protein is CASSQEWVRNSPLHF. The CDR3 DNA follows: TGTGCCAGCAGCCAAGAATGGGTTCGTAATTCACCCCTCCACTTT.

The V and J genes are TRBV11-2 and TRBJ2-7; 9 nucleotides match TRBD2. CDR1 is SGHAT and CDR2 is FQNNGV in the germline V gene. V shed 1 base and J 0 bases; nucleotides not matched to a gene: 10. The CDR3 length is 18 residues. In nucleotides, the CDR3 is TGTGCCAGCAGCTTAGGGATGGTAGCGGGAGTCCACTCCTACGAGCAGTACTTC. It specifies CASSLGMVAGVHSYEQYF.

Here the CDR3 reads CASSLGPSGGPGSYEQYV. The CDR3 DNA sequence: TGCGCCAGCAGCTTGGGACCCAGCGGGGGGCCGGGCTCCTACGAGCAGTACGTC. V gene TRBV5-1 combines with J gene TRBJ2-7, with 9 bases that match TRBD2. The germline V gene encodes CDR1 SGHRS and CDR2 YFSETQ. The ends lost 0 bases at V and 0 bases at J; junction bases unmatched: 10. This CDR3 is 18 amino acids long.

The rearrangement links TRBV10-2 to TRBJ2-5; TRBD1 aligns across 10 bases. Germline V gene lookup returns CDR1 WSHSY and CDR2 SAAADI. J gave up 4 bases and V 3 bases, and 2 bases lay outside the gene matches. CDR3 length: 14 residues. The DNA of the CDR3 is TGCGCCAGCAGTGATTGGGACAGGGGAGAGACCCAGTACTTC. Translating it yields CASSDWDRGETQYF.

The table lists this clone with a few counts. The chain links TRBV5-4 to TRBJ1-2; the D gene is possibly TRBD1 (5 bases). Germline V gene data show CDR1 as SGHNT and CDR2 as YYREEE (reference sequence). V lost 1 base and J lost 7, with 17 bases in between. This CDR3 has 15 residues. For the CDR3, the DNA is TGTGCCAGCAGCTTGTGGGGCGGCAGGATCGGTGGCTACACCTTC. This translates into CASSLWGGRIGGYTF.

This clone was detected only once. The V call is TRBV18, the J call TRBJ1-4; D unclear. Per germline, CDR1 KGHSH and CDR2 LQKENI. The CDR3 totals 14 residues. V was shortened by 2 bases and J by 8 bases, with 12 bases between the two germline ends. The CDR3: CASSPSGVGEKLFF. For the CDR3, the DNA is TGTGCCAGCTCACCATCCGGGGTAGGAGAAAAACTGTTTTTT.

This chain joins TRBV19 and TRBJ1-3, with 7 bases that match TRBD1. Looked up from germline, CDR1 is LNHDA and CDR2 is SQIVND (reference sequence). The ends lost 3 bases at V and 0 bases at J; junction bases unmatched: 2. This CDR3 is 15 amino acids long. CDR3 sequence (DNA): TGTGCCAGTAGTATGGACAGGAACTCTGGAAACACCATATATTTT. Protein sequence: CASSMDRNSGNTIYF.

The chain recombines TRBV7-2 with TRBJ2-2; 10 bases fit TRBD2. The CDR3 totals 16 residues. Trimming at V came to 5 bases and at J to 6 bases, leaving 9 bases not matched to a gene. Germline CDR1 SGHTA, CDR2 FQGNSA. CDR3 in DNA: TGTGCCAGCAGCCTGCGTAGCGGGGGGAATCCCGGGGAGCTGTTTTTT. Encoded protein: CASSLRSGGNPGELFF.

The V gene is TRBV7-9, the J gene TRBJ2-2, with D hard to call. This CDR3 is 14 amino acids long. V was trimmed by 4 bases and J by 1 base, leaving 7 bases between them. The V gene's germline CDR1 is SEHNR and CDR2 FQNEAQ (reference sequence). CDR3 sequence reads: CASSSGQNTGELFF. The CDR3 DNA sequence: TGTGCCAGCAGCTCAGGCCAGAACACCGGGGAGCTGTTTTTT.

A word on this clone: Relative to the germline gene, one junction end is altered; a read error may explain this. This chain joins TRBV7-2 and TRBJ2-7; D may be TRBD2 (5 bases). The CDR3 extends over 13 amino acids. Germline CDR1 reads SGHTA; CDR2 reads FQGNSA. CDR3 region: CASSIATSYEQYF. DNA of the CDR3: TGTGCCAGCAGCATAGCGACATCCTACGAGCAGTACTTC.

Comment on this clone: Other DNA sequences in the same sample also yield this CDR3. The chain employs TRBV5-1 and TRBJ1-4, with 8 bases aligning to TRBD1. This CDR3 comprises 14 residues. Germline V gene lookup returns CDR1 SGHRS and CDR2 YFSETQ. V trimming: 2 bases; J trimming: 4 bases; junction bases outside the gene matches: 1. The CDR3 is CASSLGQGNEKLFF. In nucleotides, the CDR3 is TGCGCCAGCAGCTTAGGACAGGGTAATGAAAAACTGTTTTTT.

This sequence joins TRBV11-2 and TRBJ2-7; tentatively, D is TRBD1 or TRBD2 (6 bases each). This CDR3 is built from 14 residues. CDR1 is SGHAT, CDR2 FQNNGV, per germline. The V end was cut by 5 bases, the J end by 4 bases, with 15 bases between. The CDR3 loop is CASSPGTQGYEQYF. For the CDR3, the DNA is TGTGCCAGCAGCCCCGGGACTCAGGGGTACGAGCAGTACTTC. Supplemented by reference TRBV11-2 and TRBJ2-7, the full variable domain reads EAGVAQSPRYKIIEKRQSVAFWCNPISGHATLYWYQQILGQGPKLLIQFQNNGVVDDSQLPKDRFSAERLKGVDSTLKIQPAKLEDSAVYLCASSPGTQGYEQYFGPGTRLTVT.

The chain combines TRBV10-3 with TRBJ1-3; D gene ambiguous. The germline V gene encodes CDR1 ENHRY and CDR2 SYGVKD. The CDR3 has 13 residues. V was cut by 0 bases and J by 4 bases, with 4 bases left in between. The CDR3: CAISESGGNTIYF. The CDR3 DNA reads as TGTGCCATCAGTGAGTCAGGCGGAAACACCATATATTTT.

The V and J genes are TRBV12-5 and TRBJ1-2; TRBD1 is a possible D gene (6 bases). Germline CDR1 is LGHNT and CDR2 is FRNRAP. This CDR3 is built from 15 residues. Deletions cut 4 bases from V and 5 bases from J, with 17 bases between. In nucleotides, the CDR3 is TGTGCTAGTGGTTCGGGTGGGGGGCAGTGGTATGGCTACACCTTC. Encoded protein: CASGSGGGQWYGYTF.

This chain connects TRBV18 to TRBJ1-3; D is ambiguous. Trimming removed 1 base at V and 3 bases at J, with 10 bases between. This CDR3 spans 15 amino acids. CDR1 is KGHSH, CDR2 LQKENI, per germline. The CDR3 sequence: CASSPRRESGNTIYF. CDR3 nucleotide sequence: TGTGCCAGCTCACCACGTCGAGAAAGTGGAAACACCATATATTTT.